This entry is about one T cell receptor beta chain. The data belong to a study of blood T cell repertoires in COVID-19. As originally analysed: Amplification from reference gene primers served as the basis for estimated nucleated cell counts. Using immunoSEQ multiplex PCR, the repertoire was profiled, and TCRdb retains in-frame clones only, with some absent. Clone size and the V and J calls come from that table; the DNA yielded D and trimming. The sample lists hundreds of thousands of clones; about 90% were seen once. There are 16 residues in the CDR3. The germline V gene has CDR1 MGHRA and CDR2 YSYEKL. V dropped 0 bases and J dropped 10; count of bases not matched to a gene: 7. Participants were aged roughly 18 to 100 years from roughly 26 US areas.

J is TRBJ1-6 and V is TRBV4-1; 9 bases fit TRBD1. This sequence originates from a woman in her twenties or thirties with acute COVID-19. The sample taken for sequencing was PBMCs or T cells enriched from blood (not recorded which). As DNA, the CDR3 is TGCGCCAGCAGCCAAGATAGGGGACAGGGAGGCTCACCCCTCCACTTT. This encodes CASSQDRGQGGSPLHF.